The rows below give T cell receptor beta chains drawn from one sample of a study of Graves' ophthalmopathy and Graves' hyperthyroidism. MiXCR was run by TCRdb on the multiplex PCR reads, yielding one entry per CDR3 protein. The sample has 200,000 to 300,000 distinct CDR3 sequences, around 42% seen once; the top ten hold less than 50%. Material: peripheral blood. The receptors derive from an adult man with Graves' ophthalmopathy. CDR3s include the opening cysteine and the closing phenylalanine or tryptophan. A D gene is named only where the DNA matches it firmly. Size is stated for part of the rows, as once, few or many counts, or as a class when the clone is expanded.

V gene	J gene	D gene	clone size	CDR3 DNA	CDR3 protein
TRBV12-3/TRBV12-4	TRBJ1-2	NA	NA	TGTGCCAGCAGACTCCGGGGTCCTAGAAGAGGCTACACCTTC	CASRLRGPRRGYTF
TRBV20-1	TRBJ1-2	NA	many	TGCAGTGCTAGAGATCTGAGCAGGAGCTATGGCTACACCTTC	CSARDLSRSYGYTF
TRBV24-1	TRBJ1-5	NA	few	TGTGCCACCAGTGATTTGGAGGGAAATCAGCCCCAGCATTTT	CATSDLEGNQPQHF
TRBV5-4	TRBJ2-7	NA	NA	TGTGCCAGCAGCTTGGAATTAAGCGGAGGGCAGTACTTC	CASSLELSGGQYF
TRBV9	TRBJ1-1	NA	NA	TGTGCCAGCAGCGTAGGAGGTAGGGACGACACTGAAGCTTTCTTT	CASSVGGRDDTEAFF
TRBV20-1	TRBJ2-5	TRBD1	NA	TGCAGTGCCTGGACAGGGGGCGGGCGGGGGCAAGAGACCCAGTACTTC	CSAWTGGGRGQETQYF
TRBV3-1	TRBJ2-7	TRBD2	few	TGTGCCAGCAGCCAGGTCAGAGTAGCGGGAGGGCGTTACGAGCAGTACTTC	CASSQVRVAGGRYEQYF
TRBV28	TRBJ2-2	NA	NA	TGTGCCAGCAGTTTCAACAGAGGGGACGGGGAGCTGTTTTTT	CASSFNRGDGELFF
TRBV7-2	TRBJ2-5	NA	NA	TGTGCCCTTGGAAGCGGGGAGACCCAGTACTTC	CALGSGETQYF
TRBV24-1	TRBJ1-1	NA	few	TGTGCCACCAGTGATGCCAGGTATACGGAAGCTTTCTTT	CATSDARYTEAFF
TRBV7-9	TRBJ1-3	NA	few	TGTGCCAGCAGCTCCTGGCCGCGTTCTGGAAACACCATATATTTT	CASSSWPRSGNTIYF
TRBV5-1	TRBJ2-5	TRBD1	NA	TGCGCCAGCTCGACGGACAGGGTGGAGACCCAGTACTTC	CASSTDRVETQYF
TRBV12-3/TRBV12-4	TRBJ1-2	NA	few	TGTGCCAGCAGCCGCCATAGGGGAGGGGGAAGCTATGGCTACACCTTC	CASSRHRGGGSYGYTF
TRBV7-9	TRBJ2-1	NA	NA	TGTGCCAGCAGCTTAACCCTAGCGCAGAACAATGAGCAGTTCTTC	CASSLTLAQNNEQFF
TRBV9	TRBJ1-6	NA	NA	TGTGCCAGCAGCTTGGCCGGACGGCAATATTCACCCCTCCACTTT	CASSLAGRQYSPLHF
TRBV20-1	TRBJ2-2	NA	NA	TGCAGTGCTAGAGATTTGGTCGGGGAGCTGTTTTTT	CSARDLVGELFF
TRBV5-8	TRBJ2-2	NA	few	TGTGCCAGCAGCTCGGACAGGGAGGGCGGGGAGCTGTTTTTT	CASSSDREGGELFF
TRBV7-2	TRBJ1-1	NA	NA	TGTGCCAGCAGTGGCCAGGCCCGGGGTTTTAACACTGAAGCTTTCTTT	CASSGQARGFNTEAFF
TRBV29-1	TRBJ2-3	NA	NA	TGCAGCGTCGAGACCTATATTGGGCAGTATTTT	CSVETYIGQYF
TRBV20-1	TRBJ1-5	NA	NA	TGCAGTGCTCATTCAGGAACAGTCAGTCAGCCCCAGCATTTT	CSAHSGTVSQPQHF
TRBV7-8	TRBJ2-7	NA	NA	TGTGCCAGCAGCTCCCGCTTGGGGGAACGGGAGCAGTACTTC	CASSSRLGEREQYF
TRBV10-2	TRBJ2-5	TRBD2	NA	TGCGCCAGCAGCCCCCTCGTGCGGGAGGTTCAGGGGACCCAGTACTTC	CASSPLVREVQGTQYF
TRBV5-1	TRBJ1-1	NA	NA	TGTGCCAGCAGCTTGATCTTAGTTGCCGGGAACACTGAAGCTTTCTTT	CASSLILVAGNTEAFF
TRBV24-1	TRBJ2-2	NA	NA	TGTGCCACCAGTGATAGGACGACTTCCACCGGGGAGCTGTTTTTT	CATSDRTTSTGELFF
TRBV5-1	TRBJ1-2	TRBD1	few	TGCGCCAGCAGCTTGCGGACAGGGGAGTCCGGCTACACCTTC	CASSLRTGESGYTF
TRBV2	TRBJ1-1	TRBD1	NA	TGTGCCAGCACCCTCAATTCTGGGACAGGGCTAACTGAAGCTTTCTTT	CASTLNSGTGLTEAFF
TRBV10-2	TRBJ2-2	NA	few	TGCGCCAGCAGTTATCGTAGGGATACCGGGGAGCTGTTTTTT	CASSYRRDTGELFF
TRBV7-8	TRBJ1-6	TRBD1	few	TGTGCCAGCAGCAGCGGACAGGTGGATTCACCCCTCCACTTT	CASSSGQVDSPLHF
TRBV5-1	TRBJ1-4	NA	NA	TGCGCCAGCAGCTTGGGGTCAGGGGATAATGAAAAACTGTTTTTT	CASSLGSGDNEKLFF
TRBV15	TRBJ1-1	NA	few	TGTGCCACCAGCAGAGATAAGGGGTTAGGCGAAGCTTTCTTT	CATSRDKGLGEAFF